What follows is one TCR beta chain and its context. Its specificity is unknown. These data originate in a study of human CD8 memory T cell subsets. The CDR3 length is 11 residues. Germline-derived CDR1 and CDR2 are SGHDT and YYEEEE. General study findings and limits: Stem-like memory T cells matched precursor exhausted T cells in high diversity, which effector memory cells lacked. Precursor exhausted T cells shared very few clonotypes with stem-like memory T cells.

It was UMI-labeled 5' RACE by which the TCR beta libraries were made. TCRdb re-called the 5' RACE reads, yielding one record per CDR3 amino acid sequence without DNA. The repertoire table contains some 10,000 distinct CDR3 sequences. Input material: CD8+ T cells from PBMCs. The chain is built from TRBV5-6 and TRBJ1-2. This TCR was sampled from a human donor in good health. The CDR3 reads CASSLLYGYTF.